Each of the 5 T cell receptor beta chains below was sequenced from the same sample in a study of brain T cells in children with intractable seizures. Generated by immunoSEQ multiplex PCR, the TCRdb table keeps only in-frame clones and is missing some. This table holds about 340,000 clones, 93% found once. The time point: blood from clinic visit 5 months post-surgery; TSC patient then seizure free. This sample comprised peripheral blood, obtained more than 4 months after surgery. These receptors came from a boy less than two years old with tuberous sclerosis and intractable seizures.

This clone was seen only once. V is TRBV11-3 and J is TRBJ2-7, with a tentative D call TRBD2 (5 bases). Germline V gene sequence: CDR1 SGHNT, CDR2 YENEEA. This CDR3 has 15 amino acids. The V and J ends lost 3 bases and 3 bases respectively, with 15 bases between them. CDR3 region: CASSFTRLGSYEQYF. The DNA of the CDR3 is TGTGCCAGCAGCTTTACTAGACTCGGCAGCTACGAGCAGTACTTC.

The CDR3 here is CASSLEGARTEAFF. Written as DNA, the CDR3 is TGTGCCAGCAGCTTAGAGGGGGCGAGGACTGAAGCTTTCTTT. The rearrangement uses TRBV11-3 and TRBJ1-1, with D possibly being TRBD1 (6 bases). From germline, CDR1 is SGHNT and CDR2 YENEEA. V was cut by 0 bases and J by 5 bases, with 10 bases left in between. CDR3 size: 14 residues.

This clone showed up just once. V is TRBV27 and J is TRBJ2-3; no reliable D call. V lost 6 bases to trimming and J lost 1 base, with 8 bases between them. The length of the CDR3 is 13 residues. The germline CDR1 and CDR2 sequences are MNHEY and SMNVEV (reference sequence). The DNA for the CDR3 is TGTGCCAGCAGAGGAGTGGGCACAGATACGCAGTATTTT. Its protein is CASRGVGTDTQYF.

The chain recombines TRBV4-1 with TRBJ2-3; TRBD2 aligns across 8 bases. J gave up 2 bases and V 3 bases, and 7 bases lay outside the gene matches. The CDR3 sequence is 16 residues long. Germline loops: CDR1 MGHRA, CDR2 YSYEKL. The CDR3 loop is CASSQPGLVITDTQYF. The CDR3 region has the DNA TGCGCCAGCAGCCAGCCGGGACTAGTCATCACAGATACGCAGTATTTT.

The rearrangement joins TRBV5-4 to TRBJ1-1; the D gene is possibly TRBD1 (5 bases). The germline V and J ends were trimmed by 2 bases and 1 base, with 12 bases remaining between them. Germline CDR1 reads SGHNT; CDR2 reads YYREEE (reference sequence). This CDR3 has 15 residues. In DNA form, the CDR3 reads TGTGCCAGCAGCTTAACGGGACGGCCGAACACTGAAGCTTTCTTT. Protein product: CASSLTGRPNTEAFF.